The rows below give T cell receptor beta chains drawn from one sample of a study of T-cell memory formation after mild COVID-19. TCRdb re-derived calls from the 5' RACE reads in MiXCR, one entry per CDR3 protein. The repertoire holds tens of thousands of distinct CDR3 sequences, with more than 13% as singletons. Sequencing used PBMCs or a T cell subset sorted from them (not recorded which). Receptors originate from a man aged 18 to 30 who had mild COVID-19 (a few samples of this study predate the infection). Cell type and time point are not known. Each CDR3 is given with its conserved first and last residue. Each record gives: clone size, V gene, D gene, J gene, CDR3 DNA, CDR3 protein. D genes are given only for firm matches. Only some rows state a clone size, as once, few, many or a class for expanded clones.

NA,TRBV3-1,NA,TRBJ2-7,TGTGCCAGCAGCTGGGCGCCAGGACCCACCTACGAGCAGTACTTC,CASSWAPGPTYEQYF
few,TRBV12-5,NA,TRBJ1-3,TGTGCTAGTGGTCAAATAGGTAGCTCTGGAAACACCATATATTTT,CASGQIGSSGNTIYF
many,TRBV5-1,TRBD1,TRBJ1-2,TGCGCCAGCGCATTGGGACAGGGATTCTGGGATGGCTACACCTTC,CASALGQGFWDGYTF
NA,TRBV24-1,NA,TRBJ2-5,TGTGCCACCAGTGATTTTATGGGGACGGAGACCCAGTACTTC,CATSDFMGTETQYF
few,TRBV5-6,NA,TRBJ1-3,TGTGCCAGCAGCTCAGGGGTCCCTGGAAACACCATATATTTT,CASSSGVPGNTIYF
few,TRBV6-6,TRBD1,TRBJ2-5,TGTGCCAGCAGAGGGACAGGGAGCCAAGAGACCCAGTACTTC,CASRGTGSQETQYF
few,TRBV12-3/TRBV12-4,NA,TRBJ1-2,TGTGCCAGCAGCTCGTCAACTGGGGGGTTCTATGGCTACACCTTC,CASSSSTGGFYGYTF
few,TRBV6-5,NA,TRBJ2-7,TGTGCCAGCAGTCTCGAAAGGGGGGGTGGCGAGCAGTACTTC,CASSLERGGGEQYF
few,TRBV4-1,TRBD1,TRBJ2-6,TGCGCCAGCAGCCCGCGACAGGGGGCAGGGGGGGCCAACGTCCTGACTTTC,CASSPRQGAGGANVLTF
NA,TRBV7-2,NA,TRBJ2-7,TGTGCCAGCAGTAAGCAGTACTTC,CASSKQYF
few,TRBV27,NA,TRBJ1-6,TGTGCCAGCAGTTTATTAGGGACTATGGGTTCACCCCTCCACTTT,CASSLLGTMGSPLHF
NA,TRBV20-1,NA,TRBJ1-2,TGCAGTGCTAGAGATGTGGGGGCCTTTGGCTACACCTTC,CSARDVGAFGYTF
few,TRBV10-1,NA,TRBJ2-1,TGCGCCAGCAATGAGGGTATCCTTTGGTTCTTC,CASNEGILWFF
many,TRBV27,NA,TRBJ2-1,TGTGCCAGCAGTTTGGCAGGGGCACATGAGCAGTTCTTC,CASSLAGAHEQFF
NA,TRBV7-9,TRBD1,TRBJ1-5,TGTGCCAGCAGCTTATCCTGGGACAGACATCAGCCCCAGCATTTT,CASSLSWDRHQPQHF
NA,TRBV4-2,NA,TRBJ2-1,TGTGCCAGCAGCCAAGAGGCGGGACTGGGCCTTTGGGAGCAGTTCTTC,CASSQEAGLGLWEQFF